A single sample gave rise to the 15 T cell receptor beta chains below, sequenced in a study of cytomegalovirus exposure and HLA in healthy donors. Primers for the PCR totalled 60 Vbeta and 13 Jbeta. Repertoires were generated with immunoSEQ multiplex PCR, while TCRdb's copy carries only in-frame clones and drops some. This sample has 160,000 or so clones, with 70% to 80% found just once. The sequenced sample consisted of PBMCs. The origin of the receptors is a man aged 35-49 years in good health and CMV-seronegative.

The chain is built from TRBV28 and TRBJ2-3; D remains unclear. Deletions cut 8 bases from V and 3 bases from J, with 3 bases between. Germline assignment: CDR1 MDHEN and CDR2 SYDVKM. This CDR3 contains 10 residues. The chain's CDR3 is CASSTDTQYF. CDR3 nucleotides: TGTGCCAGCTCGACAGATACGCAGTATTTT.

This clone has more than one count but fewer than ten. V gene TRBV6-6 combines with J gene TRBJ1-1; D remains ambiguous. Germline CDR1 MNHNY, CDR2 SVGAGI (reference sequence). The V end lost 7 bases, the J end lost 5 bases, and 8 bases lay between the germline ends. The CDR3 loop spans 11 amino acids. Written as DNA, the CDR3 is TGTGCCAGCATTCTTAATACTGAAGCTTTCTTT. This encodes CASILNTEAFF.

The chain recombines TRBV18 with TRBJ2-3; perhaps TRBD2 as D (5 bases). Trimming stripped 2 bases from V and 6 bases from J, with 18 bases between. Germline CDR1 is KGHSH and CDR2 is LQKENI. This CDR3 is built from 16 residues. The CDR3 sequence: CASSPMDGETGDTQYF. The DNA for the CDR3 is TGTGCCAGCTCACCAATGGACGGGGAGACGGGGGATACGCAGTATTTT.

This clone was observed a few times. The chain links TRBV2 to TRBJ2-3, with D perhaps matching TRBD2 (5 bases). The CDR3 consists of 14 residues. Germline assignment: CDR1 SNHLY and CDR2 FYNNEI. The V and J ends lost 7 bases and 8 bases respectively, with 19 bases between them. For the CDR3, the DNA is TGTGCCAGCAATTTTCTAGGGAATGAGGGTACGCAGTATTTT. Protein sequence: CASNFLGNEGTQYF.

As regards this clone: Additional DNA sequences in this sample encode the identical CDR3. V gene TRBV27 combines with J gene TRBJ2-7; D might be TRBD2 (6 bases). The V end lost 3 bases, the J end lost 3 bases, and 9 bases lay between the germline ends. The CDR3 is made up of 13 amino acids. Germline V gene sequence: CDR1 MNHEY, CDR2 SMNVEV (reference sequence). CDR3 sequence: CASSLGTVYEQYF. The CDR3 nucleotides read TGTGCCAGCAGTTTGGGGACTGTCTACGAGCAGTACTTC.

This sequence joins TRBV5-1 and TRBJ1-1, with a possible D match to TRBD1 (5 bases). Germline-derived CDR1 and CDR2 are SGHRS and YFSETQ. The CDR3 covers 15 residues. V was cut by 4 bases and J by 4 bases, with 17 bases left in between. The CDR3 DNA reads TGCGCCAGCAGCCTGGCCCTGGGGGGAAGCACTGAAGCTTTCTTT. Translating gives CASSLALGGSTEAFF.

V is TRBV4-3 and J is TRBJ2-7; 7 bases are shared with TRBD1. V trimming: 0 bases; J trimming: 2 bases; junction bases outside the gene matches: 4. The germline V gene encodes CDR1 LGHNA and CDR2 YSLEER. CDR3 length: 15 residues. In DNA form, the CDR3 reads TGCGCCAGCAGCCAAGATACAGGGGACCCCTACGAGCAGTACTTC. Protein sequence: CASSQDTGDPYEQYF.

Only one count was recorded for this clone. The J gene is TRBJ2-5, the V gene TRBV25-1, with D tentatively TRBD1 (6 bases). V lost 7 bases and J lost 9, with 24 bases in between. The CDR3 is 15 residues long. Looked up from germline, CDR1 is MGHDK and CDR2 is SYGVNS. The CDR3 sequence: CASNRDTPSPGPQYF. CDR3 DNA sequence: TGTGCCAGCAATAGGGACACCCCCTCCCCAGGACCCCAGTACTTC. The full variable domain, with the rest looked up from reference TRBV25-1 and TRBJ2-5, is EADIYQTPRYLVIGTGKKITLECSQTMGHDKMYWYQQDPGMELHLIHYSYGVNSTEKGDLSSESTVSRIRTEHFPLTLESARPSHTSQYLCASNRDTPSPGPQYFGPGTRLLVL.

This clone was seen only once. The V and J genes are TRBV10-3 and TRBJ2-6; 8 bases agree with TRBD1. Per germline, CDR1 ENHRY and CDR2 SYGVKD. The CDR3 loop spans 18 amino acids. V lost 4 bases to trimming and J lost 0 bases; unmatched junction nucleotides: 8. The CDR3 loop reads CAISVLGQDLSGANVLTF. The CDR3, as DNA: TGTGCCATCAGTGTGTTGGGACAGGACCTCTCTGGGGCCAACGTCCTGACTTTC.

This clone was counted a few times. The chain is built from TRBV5-1 and TRBJ1-2; tentative D call: TRBD1 (5 bases). Germline assignment: CDR1 SGHRS and CDR2 YFSETQ. The CDR3 length is 17 residues. The ends were cut back, 2 bases at V and 0 bases at J, with 17 bases in the middle. The CDR3 protein is CASSFNGQTTPNYGYTF. The DNA for the CDR3 is TGCGCCAGCAGCTTCAACGGACAAACGACCCCTAACTATGGCTACACCTTC.

The gene calls are TRBV7-3 and TRBJ2-1; D is perhaps TRBD2 (6 bases). The ends were cut back, 3 bases at V and 8 bases at J, with 17 bases in the middle. The CDR3 consists of 15 residues. The V gene's germline CDR1 is SGHTA and CDR2 FQGTGA. The CDR3 loop is CASSFDGGPHDEQFF. In nucleotides, the CDR3 is TGTGCCAGCAGCTTTGACGGGGGACCCCACGATGAGCAGTTCTTC.

For the CDR3, the DNA is TGTGCCAGCAGTTTGACTAGCGGGGCTCCGATACCGTTCTTC. This gives the protein CASSLTSGAPIPFF. The chain recombines TRBV6-5 with TRBJ2-1; 11 bases are shared with TRBD2. The CDR3 totals 14 residues. Trimming took 4 bases from V and 15 from J; bases not matched to a gene: 11. The germline gives CDR1 MNHEY, CDR2 SVGAGI.

The V and J genes are TRBV29-1 and TRBJ2-7; 11 positions match TRBD1. The length of the CDR3 is 13 residues. V was clipped by 6 bases and J by 3 bases; unmatched bases: 4. CDR1 is SQVTM, CDR2 ANQGSEA, per germline. The CDR3 spells CSVGDRGVYEQYF. In nucleotides, the CDR3 is TGCAGCGTCGGGGACAGGGGGGTCTACGAGCAGTACTTC.

The chain joins TRBV9 to TRBJ2-7, with D unclear. V lost 0 bases, J lost 1 base, and 5 bases lay in between. Germline V gene lookup returns CDR1 SGDLS and CDR2 YYNGEE. The CDR3 loop spans 13 amino acids. Here the CDR3 reads CASSVGDSYEQYF. The CDR3 nucleotides are TGTGCCAGCAGCGTAGGAGATTCCTACGAGCAGTACTTC.

This clone was seen a handful of times. The chain recombines TRBV5-6 with TRBJ2-7, with D perhaps matching TRBD2 (6 bases). Looked up from germline, CDR1 is SGHDT and CDR2 is YYEEEE. There are 13 residues in the CDR3. V gave up 6 bases and J gave up 1 base, with 11 bases separating them. CDR3 loop: CASNAGISYEQYF. The CDR3 DNA follows: TGTGCCAGCAATGCGGGGATTTCCTACGAGCAGTACTTC.